The 8 T cell receptor beta chains below were found in one sample sequenced in a study of blood T cell repertoires in COVID-19. Profiled with immunoSEQ multiplex PCR; TCRdb holds only in-frame clones, not every one. The sample has fewer than 350,000 clones, about 86% seen once; the top ten hold around 2.9%. Material: peripheral blood. The receptors were gathered from a woman aged 55 to 70 with active or convalescent COVID-19.

V is TRBV6-5 and J is TRBJ1-1; no clear D gene. The V end lost 6 bases, the J end lost 3 bases, and 14 bases lay between the germline ends. This CDR3 spans 14 amino acids. Germline CDR1 and CDR2: MNHEY and SVGAGI. CDR3 nucleotide sequence: TGTGCCAGCAGCGTCGAGGGTTCCGACACTGAAGCTTTCTTT. This encodes CASSVEGSDTEAFF.

The chain links TRBV6-6 to TRBJ2-7; D gene uncertain. Germline CDR1 and CDR2: MNHNY and SVGAGI (reference sequence). CDR3 size: 12 residues. Trimming took 0 bases from V and 3 from J, leaving 3 bases between them. As DNA, the CDR3 is TGTGCCAGCAGTTACTCGAGCTACGAGCAGTACTTC. The encoded protein is CASSYSSYEQYF.

This clone is a singleton in its sample. CDR3 bases: TGTGCCAGTAGAGGAGGCCGCTCTAACTATGGCTACACCTTC. Amino acid sequence: CASRGGRSNYGYTF. The chain couples TRBV19 to TRBJ1-2; no clear D gene. This CDR3 has 14 residues. Germline-derived CDR1 and CDR2 are LNHDA and SQIVND (reference sequence). With 6 bases removed from V and 0 bases from J, the gap between germline ends came to 11 bases.

The gene calls are TRBV21-1 and TRBJ1-1; no check of the table's D call, TRBD1, against the DNA was made. TRBV21-1 represents a pseudogene. The CDR3 spans 16 residues. Here the CDR3 reads CASSKNRTGANTEAFF. In nucleotides, the CDR3 is TGTGCCAGCAGCAAAAACCGGACAGGGGCGAACACTGAAGCTTTCTTT.

The chain is built from TRBV4-2 and TRBJ2-7; D gene uncertain. The length of the CDR3 is 12 residues. Germline loops: CDR1 LGHNA, CDR2 YNFKEQ. Trimming took 4 bases from V and 3 from J, leaving 7 bases between them. CDR3 sequence reads: CASSRSGYEQYF. CDR3 sequence (DNA): TGTGCCAGCAGCCGTTCGGGCTACGAGCAGTACTTC.

The rearrangement joins TRBV7-7 to TRBJ2-5, with D perhaps TRBD2 (6 bases). This CDR3 is 12 amino acids long. The germline V gene encodes CDR1 SSHAT and CDR2 FNYEAQ (reference sequence). CDR3 DNA: TGTGCTACCGTCCCTGGGGGGGAGACCCAGTACTTC. It encodes CATVPGGETQYF.

This rearrangement joins TRBV19 to TRBJ2-7; 12 bases match TRBD2. The V gene end was trimmed by 1 base and the J gene end by 2 bases; junction bases not matched to a gene: 9. Germline CDR1 reads LNHDA; CDR2 reads SQIVND (reference sequence). The CDR3 contains 18 residues. The CDR3 sequence is CASSIAVLAGGFAYEQYF. CDR3 nucleotides: TGTGCCAGTAGTATAGCCGTACTAGCGGGGGGCTTTGCCTACGAGCAGTACTTC.

This clone occurred a few times. The chain has TRBV6-6 and TRBJ1-1; D call uncertain. Trimming stripped 6 bases from V and 12 bases from J, with 17 bases between. This CDR3 comprises 12 residues. In germline, CDR1 is MNHNY, CDR2 SVGAGI (reference sequence). This chain's CDR3 is CASSSTSLESFF. Here the CDR3 DNA reads TGTGCCAGCAGCTCCACGTCTTTAGAATCTTTCTTT.